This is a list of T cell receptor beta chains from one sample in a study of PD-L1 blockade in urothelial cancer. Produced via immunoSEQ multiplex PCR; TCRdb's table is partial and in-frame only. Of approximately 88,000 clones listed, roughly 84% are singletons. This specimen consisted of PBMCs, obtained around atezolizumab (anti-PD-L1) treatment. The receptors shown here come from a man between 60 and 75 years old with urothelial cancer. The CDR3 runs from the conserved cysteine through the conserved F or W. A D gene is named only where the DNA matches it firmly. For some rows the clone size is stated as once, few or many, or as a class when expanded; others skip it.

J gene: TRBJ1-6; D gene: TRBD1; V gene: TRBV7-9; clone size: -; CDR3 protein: CASSLVRGDNSPLHF; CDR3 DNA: TGTGCCAGCAGCTTAGTCAGGGGGGATAATTCACCCCTCCACTTT
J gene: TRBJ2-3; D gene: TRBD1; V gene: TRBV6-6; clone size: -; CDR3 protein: CASSIQGASDTQYF; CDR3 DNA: TGTGCCAGCAGTATACAGGGGGCATCTGATACGCAGTATTTT
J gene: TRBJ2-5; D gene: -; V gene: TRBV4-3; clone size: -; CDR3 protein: CASSQDRPGAPGKTQYF; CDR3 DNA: TGCGCCAGCAGCCAAGATAGGCCGGGAGCCCCGGGGAAGACCCAGTACTTC
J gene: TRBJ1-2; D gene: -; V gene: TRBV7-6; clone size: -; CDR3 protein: CASSKGGEGYTF; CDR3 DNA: TGTGCCAGCAGCAAAGGGGGGGAAGGCTACACCTTC
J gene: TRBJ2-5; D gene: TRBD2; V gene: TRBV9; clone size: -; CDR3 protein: CASSVGASGGPQETQYF; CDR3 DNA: TGTGCCAGCAGCGTAGGGGCTAGCGGGGGGCCCCAAGAGACCCAGTACTTC
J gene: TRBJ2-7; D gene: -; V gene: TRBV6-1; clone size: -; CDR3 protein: CASQQHEQYF; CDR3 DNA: TGTGCCAGTCAACAGCACGAGCAGTACTTC
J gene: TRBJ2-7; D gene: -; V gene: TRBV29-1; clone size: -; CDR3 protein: CSVDLTGLDEQYF; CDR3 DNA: TGCAGCGTTGATCTTACAGGGCTAGACGAGCAGTACTTC
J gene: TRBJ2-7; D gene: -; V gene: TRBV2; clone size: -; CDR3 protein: CATSDYYAYEQYF; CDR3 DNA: TGTGCCACATCGGACTACTACGCTTACGAGCAGTACTTC
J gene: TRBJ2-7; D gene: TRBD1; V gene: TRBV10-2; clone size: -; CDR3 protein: CASRVGTAYEQYF; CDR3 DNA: TGCGCCAGCAGAGTCGGGACAGCCTACGAGCAGTACTTC
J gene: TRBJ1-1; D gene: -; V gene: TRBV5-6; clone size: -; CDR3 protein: CASSLTRTEAFF; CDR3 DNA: TGTGCCAGCAGCTTGACGCGCACTGAAGCTTTCTTT
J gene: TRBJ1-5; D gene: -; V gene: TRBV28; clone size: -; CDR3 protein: CASSRGGSNQPQHF; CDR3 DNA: TGTGCCAGCAGTCGCGGGGGTAGCAATCAGCCCCAGCATTTT
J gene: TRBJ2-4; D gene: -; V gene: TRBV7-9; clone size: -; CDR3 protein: CASSRPMGAGLDIQYF; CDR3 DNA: TGTGCCAGCAGCCGACCCATGGGGGCTGGTTTGGACATTCAGTACTTC
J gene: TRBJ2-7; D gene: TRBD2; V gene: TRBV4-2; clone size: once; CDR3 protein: CASSQGVASGYEQYF; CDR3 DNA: TGTGCCAGCAGCCAAGGGGTTGCTAGCGGCTACGAGCAGTACTTC
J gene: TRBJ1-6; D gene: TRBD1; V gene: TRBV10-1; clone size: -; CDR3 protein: CASTTDRGYNSPLHF; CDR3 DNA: TGCGCCAGCACAACCGACAGGGGCTATAATTCACCCCTCCACTTT
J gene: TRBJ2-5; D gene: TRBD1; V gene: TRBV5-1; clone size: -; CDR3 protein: CASSSGTGILETQYF; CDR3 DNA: TGCGCCAGCAGCTCCGGGACAGGGATATTAGAGACCCAGTACTTC
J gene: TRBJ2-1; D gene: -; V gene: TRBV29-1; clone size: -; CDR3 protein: CSVEDPKLVTNEQFF; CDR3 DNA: TGCAGCGTTGAAGATCCCAAACTAGTAACGAATGAGCAGTTCTTC
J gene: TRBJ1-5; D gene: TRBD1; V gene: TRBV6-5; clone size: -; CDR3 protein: CASSLQGGNQPQHF; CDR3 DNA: TGTGCCAGCAGCCTACAGGGGGGCAATCAGCCCCAGCATTTT
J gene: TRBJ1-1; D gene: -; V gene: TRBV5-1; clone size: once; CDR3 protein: CASSFEYGRPNTEAFF; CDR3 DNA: TGCGCCAGCAGCTTCGAATACGGCAGGCCGAACACTGAAGCTTTCTTT
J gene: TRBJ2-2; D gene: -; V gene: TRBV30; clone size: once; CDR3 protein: CAWSVSFQGRELFF; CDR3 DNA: TGTGCCTGGAGTGTATCGTTCCAGGGCCGGGAGCTGTTTTTT
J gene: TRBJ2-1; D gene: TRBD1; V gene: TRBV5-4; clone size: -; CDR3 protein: CASSLAGGNEQFF; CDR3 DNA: TGTGCCAGCAGCTTGGCAGGGGGCAATGAGCAGTTCTTC
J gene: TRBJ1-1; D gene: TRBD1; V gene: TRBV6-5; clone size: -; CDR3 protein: CASSADRVGVAFF; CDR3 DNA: TGTGCCAGCAGCGCGGACAGGGTCGGGGTAGCTTTCTTT
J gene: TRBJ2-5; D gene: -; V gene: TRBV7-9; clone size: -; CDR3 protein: CASSLVVEETQYF; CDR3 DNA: TGTGCCAGCAGCTTGGTGGTAGAAGAGACCCAGTACTTC
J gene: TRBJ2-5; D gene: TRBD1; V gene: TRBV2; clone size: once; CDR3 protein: CASSNRGKETQYF; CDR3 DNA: TGTGCCAGCAGTAACAGGGGGAAAGAGACCCAGTACTTC
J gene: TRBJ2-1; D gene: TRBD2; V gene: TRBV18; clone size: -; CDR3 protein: CASSPEAGLSYNEQFF; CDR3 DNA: TGTGCCAGCTCACCCGAAGCGGGACTTTCCTACAATGAGCAGTTCTTC
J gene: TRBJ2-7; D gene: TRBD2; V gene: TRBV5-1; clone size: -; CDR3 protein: CASSPGGTSGSFF; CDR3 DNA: TGCGCCAGCAGCCCGGGCGGGACTAGCGGGAGTTTCTTC
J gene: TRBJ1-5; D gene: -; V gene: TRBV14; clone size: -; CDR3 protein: CASSQGGYNQPQHF; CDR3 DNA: TGTGCCAGCAGCCAAGGAGGGTACAATCAGCCCCAGCATTTT
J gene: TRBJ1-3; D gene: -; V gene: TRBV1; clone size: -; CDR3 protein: CTSSLLGGEGTIYF; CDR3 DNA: TGCACCAGCAGTTTGCTAGGGGGGGAGGGTACCATATATTTT
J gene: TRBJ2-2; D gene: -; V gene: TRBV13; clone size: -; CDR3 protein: CASSRRWSGYTGELFF; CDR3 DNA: TGTGCCAGCAGCCGGAGGTGGAGCGGGTACACCGGGGAGCTGTTTTTT
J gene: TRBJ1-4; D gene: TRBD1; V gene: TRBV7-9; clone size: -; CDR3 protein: CASSLVLGTGVSNEKLFF; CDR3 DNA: TGTGCCAGCAGCTTAGTTCTGGGGACAGGGGTGTCTAATGAAAAACTGTTTTTT
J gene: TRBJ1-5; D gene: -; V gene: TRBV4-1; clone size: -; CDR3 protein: CASSQDRTGIVQPQHF; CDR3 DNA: TGCGCCAGCAGCCAAGATCGTACAGGAATAGTTCAGCCCCAGCATTTT
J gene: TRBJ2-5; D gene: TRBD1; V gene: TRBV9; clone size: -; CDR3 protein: CASSAQGETQYF; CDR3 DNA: TGTGCCAGCAGCGCACAGGGGGAGACCCAGTACTTC
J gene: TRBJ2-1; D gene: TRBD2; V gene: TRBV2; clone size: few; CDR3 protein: CASSSAGVSEQFF; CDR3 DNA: TGTGCCAGCAGTTCCGCGGGAGTGAGTGAGCAGTTCTTC
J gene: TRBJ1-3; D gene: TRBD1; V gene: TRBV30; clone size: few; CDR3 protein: CAWSQDRVGNTIYF; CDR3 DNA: TGTGCCTGGAGTCAGGACAGGGTAGGAAACACCATATATTTT
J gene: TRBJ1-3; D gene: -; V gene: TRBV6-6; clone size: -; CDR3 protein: CASRRHREPGNTIYF; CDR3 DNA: TGTGCCAGCAGACGTCACAGGGAGCCCGGAAACACCATATATTTT
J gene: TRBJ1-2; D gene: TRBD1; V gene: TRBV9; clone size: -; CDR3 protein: CASSVGQDRAAYGYTF; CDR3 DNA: TGTGCCAGCAGCGTAGGACAAGACAGGGCGGCCTATGGCTACACCTTC
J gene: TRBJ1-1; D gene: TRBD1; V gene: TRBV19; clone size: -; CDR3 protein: CASRVTGGTEAFF; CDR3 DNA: TGTGCCAGTAGGGTTACAGGGGGCACTGAAGCTTTCTTT
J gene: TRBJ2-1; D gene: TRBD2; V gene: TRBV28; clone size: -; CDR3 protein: CASSPFGTSGGRTNEQFF; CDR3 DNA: TGTGCCAGCAGTCCATTCGGGACTAGCGGGGGCCGCACCAATGAGCAGTTCTTC
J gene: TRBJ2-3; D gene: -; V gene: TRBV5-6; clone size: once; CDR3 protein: CASSFVPGSTSQYF; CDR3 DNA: TGTGCCAGCAGCTTTGTGCCGGGAAGCACCTCGCAGTATTTT
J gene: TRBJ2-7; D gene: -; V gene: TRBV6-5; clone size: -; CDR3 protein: CASSRTTGEGRQYF; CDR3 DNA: TGTGCCAGCAGCCGTACGACAGGGGAGGGGAGGCAGTACTTC
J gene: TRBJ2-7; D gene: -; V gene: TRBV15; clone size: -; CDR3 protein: CATSRQGAGAVYEQYF; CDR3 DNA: TGTGCCACCAGCAGACAAGGCGCAGGGGCAGTCTACGAGCAGTACTTC
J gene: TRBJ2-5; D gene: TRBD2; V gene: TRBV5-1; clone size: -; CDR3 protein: CASSHGTGGQETQYF; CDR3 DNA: TGCGCCAGCAGCCACGGGACGGGAGGGCAAGAGACCCAGTACTTC
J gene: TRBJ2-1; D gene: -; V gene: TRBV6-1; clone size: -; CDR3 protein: CASSVYNEQFF; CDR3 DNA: TGTGCCAGCAGTGTATACAATGAGCAGTTCTTC
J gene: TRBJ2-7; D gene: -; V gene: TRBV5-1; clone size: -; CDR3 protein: CASGPRLGGGYEQYF; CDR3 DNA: TGCGCCAGCGGGCCCCGCCTAGGGGGGGGGTACGAGCAGTACTTC
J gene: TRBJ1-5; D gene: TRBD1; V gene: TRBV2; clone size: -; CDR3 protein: CASVRDRNQSQHF; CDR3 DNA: TGTGCCAGCGTCCGGGACAGAAATCAGTCCCAGCATTTT
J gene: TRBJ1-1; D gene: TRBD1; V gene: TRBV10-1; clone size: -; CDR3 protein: CASSEWREGANTEAFF; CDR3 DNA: TGCGCCAGCAGTGAGTGGCGGGAGGGGGCGAACACTGAAGCTTTCTTT
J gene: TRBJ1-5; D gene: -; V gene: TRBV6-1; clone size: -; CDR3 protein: CASSGAGFGNQPQHF; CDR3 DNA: TGTGCCAGCAGTGGGGCGGGGTTCGGCAATCAGCCCCAGCATTTT
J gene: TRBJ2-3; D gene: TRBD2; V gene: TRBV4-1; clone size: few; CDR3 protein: CASSQGATSGGPRGSTDTQYF; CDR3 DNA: TGCGCCAGCAGCCAAGGGGCCACTAGCGGGGGGCCTAGGGGTAGCACAGATACGCAGTATTTT
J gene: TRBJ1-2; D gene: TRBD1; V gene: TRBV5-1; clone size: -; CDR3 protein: CASSLDRGPTNGYTF; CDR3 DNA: TGCGCCAGCAGCCTCGACAGGGGTCCCACAAATGGCTACACCTTC
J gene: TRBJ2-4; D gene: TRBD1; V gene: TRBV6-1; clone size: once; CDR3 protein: CASSERQGGDWAKNIQYF; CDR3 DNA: TGTGCCAGCAGTGAACGACAGGGCGGAGATTGGGCCAAAAACATTCAGTACTTC
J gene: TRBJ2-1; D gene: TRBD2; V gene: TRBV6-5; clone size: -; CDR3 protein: CASSAPGLALNEQFF; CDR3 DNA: TGTGCCAGCAGTGCTCCGGGACTAGCGTTGAATGAGCAGTTCTTC
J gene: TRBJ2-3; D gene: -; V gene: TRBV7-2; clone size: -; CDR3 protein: CASSWSASTDTQYF; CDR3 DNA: TGTGCCAGCAGCTGGAGCGCGAGCACAGATACGCAGTATTTT
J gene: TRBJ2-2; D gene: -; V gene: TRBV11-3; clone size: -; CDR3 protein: CASSLEFRGTGELFF; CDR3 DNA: TGTGCCAGCAGCTTAGAATTTCGGGGGACCGGGGAGCTGTTTTTT
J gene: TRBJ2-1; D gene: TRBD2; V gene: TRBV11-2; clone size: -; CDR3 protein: CASSTGLLADEQFF; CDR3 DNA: TGTGCCAGCAGTACGGGACTACTAGCCGATGAGCAGTTCTTC
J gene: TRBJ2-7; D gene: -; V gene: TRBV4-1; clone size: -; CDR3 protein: CASRLGDNPSYEQYF; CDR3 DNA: TGCGCCAGCAGACTGGGGGACAATCCATCCTACGAGCAGTACTTC
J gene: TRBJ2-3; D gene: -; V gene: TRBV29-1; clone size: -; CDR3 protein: CSVEWVSDRTDTQYF; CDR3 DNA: TGCAGCGTTGAGTGGGTTTCGGACAGAACAGATACGCAGTATTTT
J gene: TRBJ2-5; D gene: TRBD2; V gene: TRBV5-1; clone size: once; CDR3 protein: CASSPTSGAQETQYF; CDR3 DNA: TGCGCCAGCAGCCCTACTAGCGGGGCACAAGAGACCCAGTACTTC
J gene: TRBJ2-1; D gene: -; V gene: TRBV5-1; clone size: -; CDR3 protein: CASSPLGAPYNEQFF; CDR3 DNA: TGCGCCAGCAGCCCTCTTGGGGCTCCTTACAATGAGCAGTTCTTC
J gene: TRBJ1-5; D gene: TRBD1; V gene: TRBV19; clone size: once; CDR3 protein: CASSADTGTGVGQPQHF; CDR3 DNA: TGTGCCAGTAGTGCAGACACCGGGACAGGGGTTGGTCAGCCCCAGCATTTT
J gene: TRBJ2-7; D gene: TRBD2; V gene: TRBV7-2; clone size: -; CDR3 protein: CASSFTSGGAPFYEQYF; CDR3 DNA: TGTGCCAGCAGCTTCACTAGCGGGGGCGCTCCATTCTACGAGCAGTACTTC
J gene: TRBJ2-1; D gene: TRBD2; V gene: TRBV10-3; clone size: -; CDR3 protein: CAISESTSGSSNEQFF; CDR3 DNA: TGTGCCATCAGTGAGTCGACTAGCGGGAGCTCCAATGAGCAGTTCTTC